This is a list of T cell receptor beta chains from one sample in a study of Tregs in tolerant kidney transplant recipients. Clones were read by immunoSEQ multiplex PCR, and TCRdb kept only the in-frame ones, dropping some. The sample holds around 70,000 clones, 92% seen once. Sequenced material: CD8+ T cells from blood, taken before the transplant. These receptors originate from a human donor who received a combined kidney and bone marrow transplant. Both conserved end residues are part of each CDR3. D genes are given only for firm matches. Not every row has a clone size; where given, it reads once, few, many or a size class.

TRBV5-1,TRBJ2-3,-,-,TGCGCCAGCAGCAATTACCCAGGGGATACGCAGTATTTT,CASSNYPGDTQYF
TRBV4-2,TRBJ2-3,once,TRBD2,TGTGCCAGCAGCCTAGCGGGGGGGGACACAGATACGCAGTATTTT,CASSLAGGDTDTQYF
TRBV5-6,TRBJ2-7,-,-,TGTGCCAGCAGCTTGGGGTTGTCGGACAGCCTCTACGAGCAGTACTTC,CASSLGLSDSLYEQYF
TRBV15,TRBJ2-2,-,TRBD1,TGTGCCACCAGCGAACGACAGGGCGGGGAGCTGTTTTTT,CATSERQGGELFF
TRBV30,TRBJ2-1,-,TRBD1,TGTGCCTGGAGTGGCGAGACAGGGTACAATGAGCAGTTCTTC,CAWSGETGYNEQFF
TRBV5-1,TRBJ1-1,-,TRBD1,TGCGCCAGCAGCAAAGGGACAGGTAACACTGAAGCTTTCTTT,CASSKGTGNTEAFF
TRBV4-1,TRBJ2-7,-,TRBD1,TGCGCCAGCAGCCAATGGGCCGGGACAGGGGGAGGCTGGTACGAGCAGTACTTC,CASSQWAGTGGGWYEQYF
TRBV11-3,TRBJ2-5,-,TRBD1,TGTGCCAGCGTAGCAGGGGGCCGCCAAGAGACCCAGTACTTC,CASVAGGRQETQYF
TRBV7-9,TRBJ1-2,-,-,TGTGCCAGCAGCTTGAAGGGCAGCGGAACCCCTAACTATGGCTACACCTTC,CASSLKGSGTPNYGYTF
TRBV12-1,TRBJ2-7,-,-,TGTGCCAGCAGCTCCCCAGACAGAATCGGCCCCTACGAGCAGTACTTC,CASSSPDRIGPYEQYF
TRBV4-1,TRBJ2-7,-,-,TGCGCCAGCAGCCAAGAAGCCCGTTACGAGCAGTACTTC,CASSQEARYEQYF
TRBV27,TRBJ2-7,once,-,TGTGCCACGGGGGACTCCTACGAGCAGTACTTC,CATGDSYEQYF
TRBV19,TRBJ2-5,-,TRBD1,TGTGCCAGTAGTACTGGACAGGGGCCGGGGGAGACCCAGTACTTC,CASSTGQGPGETQYF
TRBV19,TRBJ1-1,-,-,TGTGCCAGTAGTACCGGGACACAGAACACTGAAGCTTTCTTT,CASSTGTQNTEAFF
TRBV7-2,TRBJ2-7,-,-,TGTGCCAGCACCCAACGGGTCTCCGAACAGTACTTC,CASTQRVSEQYF
TRBV30,TRBJ1-2,-,-,TGTGCCTGGAGTGTAGGGGGGGGAGGCTATGGCTACACCTTC,CAWSVGGGGYGYTF
TRBV27,TRBJ2-2,-,TRBD1,TGTGCCAGCAGTCCGACAGGGGAAACCGGGGAGCTGTTTTTT,CASSPTGETGELFF
TRBV7-6,TRBJ2-7,-,TRBD1,TGTGCCAGCAGCTCCGGACAGGGAGTTACCCACGAGCAGTACTTC,CASSSGQGVTHEQYF
TRBV5-6,TRBJ2-2,-,TRBD2,TGTGCCAGCAGCTTGGATGCTAGCGGTACCGGGGAGCTGTTTTTT,CASSLDASGTGELFF
TRBV6-4,TRBJ2-2,few,-,TGTGCCAGCAGTTCCTCAGCGGAAAACACCGGGGAGCTGTTTTTT,CASSSSAENTGELFF